One T cell receptor (beta chain) is described in this entry. Its antigen remains unknown. This record comes from a study of identical twins. With template switching, a universal primer site was added, and the cDNA carried unique molecular identifiers. TCRdb reprocessed the 5' RACE reads with MiXCR, giving one entry per CDR3 protein. This table holds 450,000 or so distinct CDR3 sequences, over 12% found once. Germline V CDR1 and CDR2: SGHDN, FVKESK. V lost 3 bases to trimming and J lost 8 bases, with 17 bases between them. This CDR3 region has 15 residues. Overall study findings and caveats: Compared with unrelated sharing, twin-shared out-of-frame alpha sequences had more low-probability sequences. Researchers caution that invariant MAIT and iNKT cells could partly confound zero-insertion analyses. While abundant cord blood beta clonotypes carried fewer insertions, memory repertoires showed no such pattern.

This sample also appeared in a second study, on yellow fever vaccine responses in identical twins.

The sequence came from a woman aged 18-30 years in good health. The chain carries TRBV14 and TRBJ2-1; D ambiguous. The sample comprised CD4+ T cells sorted from blood. This CDR3 reads CASSHRTTPQDEQFF. In DNA form, the CDR3 reads TGTGCCAGCAGCCACCGAACCACCCCTCAGGATGAGCAGTTCTTC.